This T cell receptor beta chain derives from a study of PD-1 blockade in mismatch repair-deficient tumors. In the study overall: Enrolled about 2013-2016, patients had progressing, pretreated mismatch repair-deficient cancers of over nine types. Study-level results: Tumor-resident clones, often absent from pretreatment blood, expanded after pembrolizumab and then contracted.

This CDR3 has 17 residues. Trimming at V came to 0 bases and at J to 3 bases, leaving 10 bases not matched to a gene. A remark on this clone: As yet, its antigen is unknown.

All patients were mismatch repair deficient, assessed by either PCR or immunohistochemistry. TCRs were sequenced from three patients responding to pembrolizumab. The repertoire was sequenced with immunoSEQ multiplex PCR; TCRdb's copy has only in-frame clones and lacks some. The sample holds around 130,000 clones, about nine tenths seen once. The sequencing here drew on peripheral blood, taken 72 weeks after starting pembrolizumab. The sequence was collected from an adult with mismatch repair-deficient cancer. The chain is built from TRBV5-3 and TRBJ2-3; 7 bases match TRBD2. TRBV5-3 is identified as an open reading frame with a role that is uncertain. In nucleotides, the CDR3 is TGTGCCAGAAGCTTGGTTGGAGTGGGAGGGTTGACAGATACGCAGTATTTT. Protein: CARSLVGVGGLTDTQYF.